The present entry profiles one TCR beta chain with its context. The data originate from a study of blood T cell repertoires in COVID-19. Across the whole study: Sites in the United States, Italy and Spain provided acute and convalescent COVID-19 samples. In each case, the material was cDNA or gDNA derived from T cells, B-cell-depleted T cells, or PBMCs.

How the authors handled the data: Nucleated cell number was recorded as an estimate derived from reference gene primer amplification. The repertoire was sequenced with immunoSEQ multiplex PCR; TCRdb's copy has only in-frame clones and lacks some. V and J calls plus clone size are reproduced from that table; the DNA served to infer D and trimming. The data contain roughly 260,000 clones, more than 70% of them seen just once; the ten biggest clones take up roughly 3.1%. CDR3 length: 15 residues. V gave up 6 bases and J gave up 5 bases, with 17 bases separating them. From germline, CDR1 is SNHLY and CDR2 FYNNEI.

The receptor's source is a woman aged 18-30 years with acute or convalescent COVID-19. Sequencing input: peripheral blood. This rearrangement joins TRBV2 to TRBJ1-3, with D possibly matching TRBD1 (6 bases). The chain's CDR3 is CASRTDSSRRNTIYF. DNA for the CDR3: TGTGCCAGCAGGACGGACAGCTCGAGGAGAAACACCATATATTTT.